These 21 T cell receptor beta chains came from one sample sequenced in a study of shared clonotypes between healthy human individuals (dated by TCRdb to 2019 to 2021). Libraries came from the immunoSEQ multiplex PCR assay. TCRdb mirrors the immuneACCESS table, restricted to in-frame sequences. Some clones are absent from its copies; in checked studies, under half trace to an unresolved V gene, and the reason for the others is unknown. The sample table records around 2.1 million clones; about 92% of these occur just once. The top ten clonotypes cover more than 1.5% of the sample. CD8 naive samples were obtained by positive selection for CCR7 among CD45RO-negative cells, yielding a CD45RA+CCR7+ population from which TemRA cells were excluded. Sequencing was done on a sample of naive CD8+ T cells from PBMCs. This sample's cell subset or site label indicates: CD45RA+CCR7+. The receptors here all came from a man younger than 30 in good health. Some clones in this sample may be carry-over from other donors' samples.

Here the CDR3 reads CASSGQGVDIQYF. CDR3 bases: TGTGCCAGCAGCGGACAGGGGGTGGACATTCAGTACTTC. This chain connects TRBV2 to TRBJ2-4; 10 bases are a match to TRBD1. This CDR3 region has 13 residues. Germline-derived CDR1 and CDR2 are SNHLY and FYNNEI. J gave up 8 bases and V 6 bases, and 4 bases lay outside the gene matches.

The chain uses TRBV28 and TRBJ2-1, with 8 bases matching TRBD2. Germline assignment: CDR1 MDHEN and CDR2 SYDVKM. This CDR3 is built from 15 residues. The ends lost 4 bases at V and 4 bases at J; junction bases unmatched: 6. The CDR3: CASSYWREAYNEQFF. In nucleotides, the CDR3 is TGTGCCAGCAGTTATTGGCGGGAGGCATACAATGAGCAGTTCTTC.

Remarks on this clone: One junction end does not reproduce the germline sequence, and a read error may be involved. The V gene is TRBV5-8, the J gene TRBJ2-1; no clear D gene. This CDR3 is built from 16 residues. Germline V gene data show CDR1 as SGHTS and CDR2 as YDEGEE. The CDR3 here is CASSQDRFPTYNEQFF. CDR3 coding DNA: TGCGCCAGCAGCCAAGATCGGTTTCCCACCTACAATGAGCAGTTCTTC.

The chain couples TRBV7-9 to TRBJ2-5; D ambiguous. The end of the DNA fits TRBJ2-7 better, so the J call may be wrong. The CDR3 is 15 residues long. Germline V gene sequence: CDR1 SEHNR, CDR2 FQNEAQ (reference sequence). For the CDR3, the DNA is TGTGCCAGCAGCTCCCCTGGACCCCTAGGCCACGAGCAGTACTTC. It yields the protein CASSSPGPLGHEQYF.

This rearrangement joins TRBV13 to TRBJ1-2; D is ambiguous. Germline lookup yields CDR1 PRHDT and CDR2 FYEKMQ (reference sequence). The CDR3 length is 15 residues. The germline V and J ends were trimmed by 5 bases and 5 bases, with 18 bases remaining between them. The CDR3 spells CASSAKLGFSYGYTF. The CDR3 nucleotides read TGTGCCAGCAGCGCTAAGTTGGGGTTTAGTTATGGCTACACCTTC.

The genes are TRBV19 and TRBJ1-3; D is unclear. V was pared by 8 bases and J by 1 base, with 12 bases between. The length of the CDR3 is 14 residues. Looked up from germline, CDR1 is LNHDA and CDR2 is SQIVND (reference sequence). As DNA, the CDR3 is TGTGCCAGTCGGCAGACTTCATCTGGAAACACCATATATTTT. Amino acid sequence: CASRQTSSGNTIYF.

J is TRBJ1-2 and V is TRBV28, with D unclear. Germline V gene lookup returns CDR1 MDHEN and CDR2 SYDVKM. There are 13 residues in the CDR3. Trimming pared 5 bases from V and 10 bases from J, leaving 17 bases between. CDR3 in amino acids: CASSIPKWTAYTF. Here the CDR3 DNA reads TGTGCCAGCAGTATCCCGAAGTGGACTGCCTACACCTTC.

The rearrangement uses TRBV2 and TRBJ2-3; D gene uncertain. Germline CDR1 is SNHLY and CDR2 is FYNNEI. With 3 bases removed from V and 0 bases from J, the gap between germline ends came to 13 bases. This CDR3 contains 16 residues. The CDR3 DNA sequence: TGTGCCAGCAGTGACAGCAGCTTTTCTAGCACAGATACGCAGTATTTT. Translated, it gives CASSDSSFSSTDTQYF.

The rearrangement joins TRBV6-5 to TRBJ2-3; 9 bases fit TRBD2. Looked up from germline, CDR1 is MNHEY and CDR2 is SVGAGI. V gave up 0 bases and J gave up 3 bases; unmatched junction bases: 4. The CDR3 has 16 residues. The CDR3 loop is CASSYSSTSGTDTQYF. CDR3 DNA: TGTGCCAGCAGTTACTCGTCAACTAGCGGGACAGATACGCAGTATTTT.

V and J are TRBV9 and TRBJ2-1; a possible D gene is TRBD2 (7 bases). This CDR3 spans 15 amino acids. Trimming left V 0 bases short and J 3 bases short, with 10 bases between. CDR1 and CDR2 (germline): SGDLS, YYNGEE. CDR3 region: CASSVEGEGYNEQFF. The CDR3 DNA reads TGTGCCAGCAGCGTAGAGGGGGAGGGCTACAATGAGCAGTTCTTC.

On this clone: A junction end diverges from the germline sequence, so it may reflect a read error. The rearrangement links TRBV7-6 to TRBJ2-5; D is possibly TRBD2 (5 bases). The V gene's germline CDR1 is SGHVS and CDR2 FNYEAQ. The CDR3 has 16 amino acids. The CDR3 bases are TGTGCCAGCAGCGATGACTGGAGTAGTCCTGGGGAGACCCAGCACTTC. Its translation is CASSDDWSSPGETQHF.

V and J are TRBV19 and TRBJ1-5; no firm D call. Between the trimmed V and J ends, which lost 1 base and 0 bases, there was a span of 7 bases. The CDR3 length is 15 residues. The germline CDR1 and CDR2 sequences are LNHDA and SQIVND (reference sequence). CDR3 loop: CASSIGQLSNQPQHF. The CDR3 DNA reads TGTGCCAGTAGTATAGGGCAGCTTAGCAATCAGCCCCAGCATTTT.

A note on this clone: Other DNA sequences in this specimen translate into the identical CDR3. V gene TRBV7-9 combines with J gene TRBJ1-2, with D possibly matching TRBD1 (5 bases). Germline V gene sequence: CDR1 SEHNR, CDR2 FQNEAQ (reference sequence). V lost 1 base and J 4 bases, leaving 7 bases between the germline ends. The CDR3 length is 13 residues. The CDR3, as DNA: TGTGCCAGCAGCTTAGGGGGCGGCTATGGCTACACCTTC. This codes for CASSLGGGYGYTF.

The J gene is TRBJ2-1, the V gene TRBV29-1; D is undetermined. The CDR3 has 12 amino acids. Germline values: CDR1 SQVTM, CDR2 ANQGSEA. The germline V and J ends were trimmed by 7 bases and 1 base, with 8 bases remaining between them. CDR3 in amino acids: CSARISYNEQFF. CDR3 sequence (DNA): TGCAGCGCCCGTATATCCTACAATGAGCAGTTCTTC.

J is TRBJ2-1 and V is TRBV9, with D hard to call. This CDR3 spans 16 amino acids. Germline CDR1 and CDR2: SGDLS and YYNGEE. V was pared by 3 bases and J by 4 bases, with 17 bases between. The CDR3, as DNA: TGTGCCAGCAGCGGAGCGAGAAGCCCAGTTTACAATGAGCAGTTCTTC. The encoded protein is CASSGARSPVYNEQFF.

The rearrangement uses TRBV25-1 and TRBJ2-7; the D gene is possibly TRBD1 (6 bases). The CDR3 totals 15 residues. Looked up from germline, CDR1 is MGHDK and CDR2 is SYGVNS. The V gene lost 4 bases and the J gene lost 0 bases, with 13 bases spanning the gap. The CDR3 coding sequence is TGTGCCAGCAGTGGGGTTAGGACAGACTCCTACGAGCAGTACTTC. It codes for CASSGVRTDSYEQYF.

The chain combines TRBV9 with TRBJ2-1, with D hard to call. CDR3 length equals 13 residues. Germline-derived CDR1 and CDR2 are SGDLS and YYNGEE. V lost 2 bases and J lost 7, with 10 bases in between. The CDR3 protein is CASSVQTRNEQFF. The CDR3 DNA reads TGTGCCAGCAGCGTGCAAACTCGAAATGAGCAGTTCTTC.

J is TRBJ1-3 and V is TRBV7-9, with TRBD1 identical over 7 bases. The CDR3 contains 19 residues. Germline CDR1 SEHNR, CDR2 FQNEAQ (reference sequence). The trim removed 5 bases at V and 0 bases at J, leaving 16 bases unmatched. DNA of the CDR3: TGTGCCAGCAGCGCAAGGGCGGCAGGGGGGGACCTCTCTGGAAACACCATATATTTT. Translation: CASSARAAGGDLSGNTIYF. Full variable domain (outside the CDR3, taken from reference TRBV7-9 and TRBJ1-3): DTGVSQNPRHKITKRGQNVTFRCDPISEHNRLYWYRQTLGQGPEFLTYFQNEAQLEKSRLLSDRFSAERPKGSFSTLEIQRTEQGDSAMYLCASSARAAGGDLSGNTIYFGEGSWLTVV.

This clone was counted once. This chain connects TRBV19 to TRBJ2-1; TRBD1 agrees at 9 bases. Germline CDR1 and CDR2: LNHDA and SQIVND (reference sequence). The length of the CDR3 is 16 residues. Trimming cost V 3 bases and J 12 bases; bases outside gene matches: 15. The CDR3 is CASSMEQGAPTPGQFF. CDR3 DNA sequence: TGTGCCAGTAGTATGGAACAGGGGGCACCCACCCCGGGGCAGTTCTTC.

This clone was recorded only once. The chain has TRBV7-2 and TRBJ2-2; D uncertain. V was clipped by 1 base and J by 4 bases, with 7 bases between them. This CDR3 region has 14 residues. Germline V gene sequence: CDR1 SGHTA, CDR2 FQGNSA. CDR3 bases: TGTGCCAGCAGCTTAGTGACCCTCACCGGGGAGCTGTTTTTT. This translates into CASSLVTLTGELFF.

J is TRBJ2-7 and V is TRBV13; unclear D gene. The germline V gene has CDR1 PRHDT and CDR2 FYEKMQ (reference sequence). This CDR3 region has 16 residues. Trimming left V 3 bases short and J 0 bases short, with 15 bases between. This chain's CDR3 is CASSFYDFHSSYEQYF. CDR3 in DNA: TGTGCCAGCAGCTTTTATGATTTTCACAGCTCCTACGAGCAGTACTTC.